The present T cell receptor (beta chain) was sequenced within a study of blood T cells in healthy people across ages. CDR1 is DFQATT and CDR2 is SNEGSKA in the germline V gene (reference sequence). The CDR3 runs 14 residues. Overall study results and limits: Roughly linear declines in TCR beta diversity per million T cells occurred with age. Strongly correlated with naive T cell percentage was TCR beta diversity. Higher diversity and more naive CD4+ cells were features of long-lived donors, compared to aged donors.

Only one count was recorded for this clonotype. Its antigen remains unidentified. The second PCR ran roughly 6 to 11 cycles with a sample-barcoded 5' primer and J-beta primers. Via MiXCR, TCRdb re-called the 5' RACE reads, giving one row per CDR3 protein. The data hold more than 1,400,000 distinct CDR3 sequences, with about 40% observed a single time. Total RNA amounts of at least 5 micrograms were extracted per sample. This sequence originates from a woman between 18 and 30 years old in good health. The chain carries TRBV20-1 and TRBJ2-7; 8 bases match TRBD2. The J call may not be correct, given that the DNA end is closer to TRBJ2-5. Material: blood. This chain's CDR3 is CSARGSGVRETQYF. The CDR3, as DNA: TGCAGTGCTAGAGGTAGCGGGGTCCGAGAGACCCAGTACTTC.